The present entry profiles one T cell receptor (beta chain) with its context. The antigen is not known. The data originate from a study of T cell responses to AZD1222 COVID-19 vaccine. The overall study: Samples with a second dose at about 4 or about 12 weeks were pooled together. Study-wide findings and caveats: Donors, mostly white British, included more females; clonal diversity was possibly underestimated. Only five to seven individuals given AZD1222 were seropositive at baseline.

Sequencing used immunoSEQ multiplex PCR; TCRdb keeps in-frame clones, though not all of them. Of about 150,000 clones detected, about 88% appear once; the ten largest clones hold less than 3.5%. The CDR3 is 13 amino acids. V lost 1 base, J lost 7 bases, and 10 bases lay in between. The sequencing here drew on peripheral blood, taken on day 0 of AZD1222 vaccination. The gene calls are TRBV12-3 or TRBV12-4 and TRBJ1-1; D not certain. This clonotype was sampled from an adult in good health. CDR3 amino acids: CASSLVGFGEAFF. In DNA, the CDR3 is TGTGCCAGCAGTTTAGTGGGGTTCGGTGAAGCTTTCTTT.